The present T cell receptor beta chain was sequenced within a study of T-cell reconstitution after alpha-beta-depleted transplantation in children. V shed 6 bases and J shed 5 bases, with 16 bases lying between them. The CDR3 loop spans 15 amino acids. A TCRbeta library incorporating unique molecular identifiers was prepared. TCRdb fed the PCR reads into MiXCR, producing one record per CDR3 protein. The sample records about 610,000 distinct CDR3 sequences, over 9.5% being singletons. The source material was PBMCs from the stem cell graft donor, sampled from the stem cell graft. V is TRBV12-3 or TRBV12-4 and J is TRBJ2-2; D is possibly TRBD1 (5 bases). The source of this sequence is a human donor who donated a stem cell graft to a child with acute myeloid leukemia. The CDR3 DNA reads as TGTGCCAGCAGACCCGCAAGTACAGGAACCGGGGAGCTGTTTTTT. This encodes CASRPASTGTGELFF.